This T cell receptor beta chain was captured by sequencing in a study of Ad26.COV2.S vaccination and SARS-CoV-2 variants. At the level of the study: Doses of Ad26.COV2.S were injected into muscle once or twice, 56 days apart. General study findings and limits: Placebo recipients trailed vaccine recipients in spike-specific TCR breadth.

The sample's treatment: roughly 18 received Ad26.COV2.S at low or high dose, single or two shots; about 5 received placebo; per-sample allocation not given. On day 63 after the first injection, vaccine and placebo recipients gave samples. The individual, an adult aged 18-55 years, was a donor in Boston. V was trimmed by 6 bases and J by 14 bases, leaving 22 bases between them. The CDR3 is 13 residues long. Looked up from germline, CDR1 is MDHEN and CDR2 is SYDVKM. Assay used: immunoSEQ multiplex PCR; TCRdb lists only in-frame clones, some missing. This sample has some 250,000 clones, with roughly 90% found just once. As concerns this clone: What it binds is unknown.

The sample consisted of peripheral blood, taken in a trial of Ad26.COV2.S vaccine versus placebo. This sequence joins TRBV28 and TRBJ1-1, with D possibly matching TRBD1 (6 bases). The receptor's source is a person between 18 and 59 years old who received the Ad26.COV2.S COVID-19 vaccine or a placebo. CDR3 nucleotides: TGTGCCAGCAGCCAGACAGGCCTCTGGGGGTGGTTCTTT. It specifies CASSQTGLWGWFF.